This T cell receptor beta chain was observed in a study of tumor-infiltrating lymphocytes in primary liver carcinoma. Notes on the study in general: Tumor region pairs showed greater overlap than either tumor-adjacent or tumor-blood pairs did. With p = 0.039, the top-250-clone fraction in tumors significantly exceeded that in blood.

From about 19-30 mg of unsorted bulk tissue, DNA and RNA were co-extracted together. Surgical resection treated primary liver carcinoma in the patients. Each individual tumor supplied samples from five separate regions. In the case of this clonotype: Its antigen is not known. Without the conserved terminal phenylalanine or tryptophan, this CDR3 likely stems from a read error.

Reverse transcription of approximately 520 ng total RNA with a constant-region primer produced TCR beta cDNA. What produced the TCR beta libraries was three nested multiplex PCR rounds using slightly modified ARM-PCR. Forward primers for TRBV1-TRBV30 and a C-beta reverse primer served the first two PCR rounds, at about 10 cycles each. TCRdb re-called the multiplex PCR reads with MiXCR, one entry per CDR3 protein. This sample carries 40,000 to 50,000 distinct CDR3 sequences, 70% to 80% of them seen once, and the ten largest clones take 25% to 30%. Germline assignment: CDR1 SNHLY and CDR2 FYNNEI. The CDR3 is 12 amino acids.

The V gene is TRBV2, the J gene TRBJ2-3; D unclear. Sequences were obtained from liver tumor tissue from sampling region 3. The sample's subset: tumor region T3, left-lateral pole. This clonotype originated in a man aged 35 to 55 with primary liver carcinoma and hepatitis B virus infection. The CDR3 here is CVSSAGPNTQYS. The DNA of the CDR3 is TGTGTCAGCAGCGCCGGGCCCAATACGCAGTATTCT.